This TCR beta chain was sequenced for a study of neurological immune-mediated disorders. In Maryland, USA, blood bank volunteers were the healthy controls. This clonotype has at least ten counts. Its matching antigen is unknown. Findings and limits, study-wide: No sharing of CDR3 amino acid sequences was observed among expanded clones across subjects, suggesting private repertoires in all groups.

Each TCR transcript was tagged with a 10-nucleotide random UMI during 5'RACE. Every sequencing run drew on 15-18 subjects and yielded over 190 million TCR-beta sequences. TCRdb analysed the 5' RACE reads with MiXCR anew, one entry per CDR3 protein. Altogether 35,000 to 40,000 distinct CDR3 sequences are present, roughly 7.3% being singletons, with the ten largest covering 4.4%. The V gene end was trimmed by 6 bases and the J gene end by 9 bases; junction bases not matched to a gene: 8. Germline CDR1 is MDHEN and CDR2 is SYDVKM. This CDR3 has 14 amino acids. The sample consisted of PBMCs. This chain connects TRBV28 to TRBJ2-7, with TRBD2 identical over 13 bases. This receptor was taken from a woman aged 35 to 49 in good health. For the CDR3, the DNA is TGTGCCAGCAGCTTAGGACTAGCGGGAGATGGGCAGTACTTC. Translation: CASSLGLAGDGQYF.